This T cell receptor (beta chain) was sequenced in a study of blood T cell repertoires in COVID-19 (dated by TCRdb to the early 2020s). Background for the entire study: Samples covering the acute and convalescent phases of COVID-19 were provided by collaborators in the United States, Italy and Spain. The material from the prospective study consisted of cDNA or gDNA derived from T cells, B-cell-depleted T cells, or PBMCs. Deeply sampled blood TCRbeta repertoires from subjects exposed to, actively infected with, or recovered from COVID-19 were included in the dataset. A freely available public database, intended as a resource for researchers studying the immune response to SARS-CoV-2, is where the repertoires were released. Samples came from the ongoing ImmuneRACE study (first 160 participants) plus 1,254 subjects from 6 global collaborators. The sample metadata nearly always contained a de-identified subject ID, COVID-19 status, age in years and sex. Where available, HLA class I and class II types were obtained from metadata supplied by the sample provider rather than from assay-based typing.

TCRbeta CDR3 regions were amplified from genomic DNA using the immunoSEQ Assay, a bias-controlled multiplex PCR. In the original analysis: The number of nucleated cells in each sample was estimated by amplification of reference gene primers within the assay. To quantify the absolute abundance of each unique TCRbeta CDR3 rearrangement, sequence reads were collapsed and filtered. For each sample, productive Simpson clonality was calculated as the square root of Simpson's diversity index over productive rearrangements. The table was pulled from immuneACCESS by TCRdb, which kept in-frame rearrangements only. Such tables lose some clones; where checked, under half of the loss comes from unresolved V genes, and the rest has no known cause. For V, J and clone size, that table is used; D and trimming come from the DNA. This sample holds about 96,000 clones; approximately 84% were observed only once. The top ten constitute around 16% of the sample.

Concerning this clone itself: The antigen it binds to is not known. No much larger clone exists at a distance of one base, and base qualities are not known.

Each collaborating institution followed its own protocols to collect whole blood in K2EDTA tubes. For TCRbeta analysis, collaborators shipped samples in one of three forms: frozen whole blood, isolated PBMCs, or DNA extracted from either of those sample types. V loses 5 bases at its end and J loses 8 bases; junction bases beyond the gene matches: 11. The CDR3 spans 15 residues, from the cysteine through the phenylalanine. The CDR3 DNA has 45 bases and is translated from base 1. Taken from the germline V gene, the CDR1 and CDR2 loops are SGHNT and YENEEA. Summary of the overall study and its limitations: Clinical and demographic metadata were provided uncurated, with the amount varying by source and participant.

Sequencing input: peripheral blood. The source of this sequence is a woman aged 60 to 75 with acute or convalescent COVID-19. The chain joins TRBV11-3 to TRBJ1-4; TRBD1 agrees with 7 junctional bases. The sequenced DNA: TGTGCCAGCAGCACCTTACAGGGGAGGTGGGAAAAACTGTTTTTT. Its product reads: CASSTLQGRWEKLFF.